The TCR beta chain described here comes from a study of blood T cell repertoires in COVID-19. About the research overall: Sites across the United States, Italy and Spain contributed samples from acute and convalescent COVID-19. T cells, B-cell-depleted T cells, or PBMCs provided the cDNA or gDNA that served as material.

This clone was observed many times. In the original workflow: Estimates of nucleated cell counts were drawn from the amplification of reference gene primers. Profiled with immunoSEQ multiplex PCR; TCRdb holds only in-frame clones, not every one. That table furnishes V, J and clone size, whereas the DNA furnished D and trimming. In the table there are under 200,000 clones, around 77% of which are singletons. The V end lost 1 base, the J end lost 6 bases, and 9 bases lay between the germline ends. Germline V gives CDR1 LNHDA, CDR2 SQIVND (reference sequence). This CDR3 comprises 13 residues. The receptor comes from a man in his sixties or seventies with active or convalescent COVID-19. This sequence joins TRBV19 and TRBJ1-1; tentative D call: TRBD1 (5 bases). The sequencing input was peripheral blood. The CDR3 sequence is CASSIVPQAEAFF. CDR3 coding DNA: TGTGCCAGTAGTATAGTTCCACAGGCTGAAGCTTTCTTT.